Following are 11 T cell receptor beta chains from one sample sequenced in a study of blood T cell repertoires in COVID-19. Assay used: immunoSEQ multiplex PCR; TCRdb lists only in-frame clones, some missing. The sample holds about 140,000 clones, more than 75% seen once. The sequenced sample was peripheral blood. These receptor sequences come from a woman aged 80 or over with acute or convalescent COVID-19.

As regards this clone: Other nucleotide sequences from this sample produce the same CDR3. The CDR3 DNA reads TGTGCCAGTAGACCGCGGGACAGGGCCTACGAGCAGTACTTC. It specifies CASRPRDRAYEQYF. V and J are TRBV19 and TRBJ2-7, with TRBD1 matching 9 bases. Trimming at V came to 6 bases and at J to 2 bases, leaving 5 bases not matched to a gene. CDR1 is LNHDA and CDR2 is SQIVND in the germline V gene (reference sequence). The CDR3 consists of 14 residues.

This clone appeared a single time. The chain couples TRBV9 to TRBJ1-3, with 9 bases fitting TRBD1. The V segment lost 5 bases and the J segment 1 base; nucleotides outside the gene matches: 4. CDR3 length equals 15 residues. Germline V lookup: CDR1 SGDLS, CDR2 YYNGEE. The CDR3 protein is CASSKQGASGNTIYF. CDR3 nucleotide sequence: TGTGCCAGCAGTAAACAGGGGGCATCTGGAAACACCATATATTTT.

The chain carries TRBV5-1 and TRBJ2-2; possibly TRBD1 for D (6 bases). Germline V lookup: CDR1 SGHRS, CDR2 YFSETQ. Trimming cost V 4 bases and J 5 bases, with 15 bases left between them. The length of the CDR3 is 15 residues. CDR3 protein: CASSVTGADTGELFF. CDR3 DNA sequence: TGCGCCAGCAGCGTGACAGGAGCCGATACCGGGGAGCTGTTTTTT.

The genes are TRBV5-1 and TRBJ1-5, with TRBD1 matching 7 bases. The V and J ends lost 5 bases and 7 bases, in that order; junction bases with no gene match: 12. Germline-derived CDR1 and CDR2 are SGHRS and YFSETQ. CDR3 length: 15 residues. The CDR3 protein is CASRPWDSEGQPQHF. The CDR3 coding sequence is TGCGCCAGCAGGCCGTGGGACAGCGAGGGCCAGCCCCAGCATTTT.

The chain employs TRBV28 and TRBJ1-2, with 8 bases aligning to TRBD1. This CDR3 contains 15 residues. Losses at the gene ends were 8 bases for V and 4 bases for J; bases not matched to a gene: 12. Germline CDR1 and CDR2: MDHEN and SYDVKM. In nucleotides, the CDR3 is TGTGCCAGCCAGACCGGGGACAGGTATGCCTATGGCTACACCTTC. This codes for CASQTGDRYAYGYTF.

J is TRBJ1-6 and V is TRBV6-5, with a possible D match to TRBD1 (6 bases). Trimming left V 7 bases short and J 10 bases short, with 17 bases between. CDR1 and CDR2 from the germline V gene are MNHEY and SVGAGI. CDR3 length: 14 residues. CDR3 region: CASTLNRVGSPLHF. The CDR3 DNA reads TGTGCCAGCACCTTGAACAGGGTAGGGTCACCCCTCCACTTT.

This chain uses TRBV7-2 with TRBJ2-3, with 8 nucleotides matching TRBD2. CDR1 is SGHTA, CDR2 FQGNSA, per germline. J lost 4 bases, V lost 3 bases, and 3 bases had no gene match. The CDR3 is made up of 14 amino acids. CDR3 nucleotide sequence: TGTGCCAGCAGCTTGAGCGGGAGTTCAGATACGCAGTATTTT. This translates into CASSLSGSSDTQYF.

This chain joins TRBV18 and TRBJ1-3; 7 bases agree with TRBD1. This CDR3 contains 16 residues. In germline, CDR1 is KGHSH, CDR2 LQKENI. The junction had 8 bases not matched to a gene; V was cut back by 5 bases and J by 1 base. Here the CDR3 reads CASSVPTGASGNTIYF. DNA for the CDR3: TGTGCCAGCTCAGTCCCCACAGGGGCGTCTGGAAACACCATATATTTT.

The chain employs TRBV27 and TRBJ2-7; 8 bases align to TRBD1. After removal of 4 bases from V and 3 bases from J, the junction contained 8 bases not matched to a gene. CDR1 is MNHEY and CDR2 is SMNVEV in the germline V gene (reference sequence). CDR3 length equals 15 residues. The CDR3 nucleotides are TGTGCCAGCAGTTCCTCCCGGGACAGGTTCTACGAGCAGTACTTC. It codes for CASSSSRDRFYEQYF.

Points on this clone: The same CDR3 also results from other DNA sequences found in this sample. The rearrangement uses TRBV2 and TRBJ2-7; TRBD1 matches at 10 bases. The germline gives CDR1 SNHLY, CDR2 FYNNEI. The CDR3 loop spans 12 amino acids. V dropped 8 bases and J dropped 4; count of bases not matched to a gene: 2. The CDR3 sequence is CASRDRGYEQYF. DNA for the CDR3: TGTGCCAGCCGGGACAGGGGTTACGAGCAGTACTTC.

The CDR3 region has the DNA TGCGCCAGCAGCTCCCAGGGAGGCTCTGGAAACACCATATATTTT. Residues: CASSSQGGSGNTIYF. V gene TRBV5-1 combines with J gene TRBJ1-3; the D gene is possibly TRBD1 (5 bases). V lost 3 bases, J lost 0 bases, and 10 bases lay in between. CDR1 and CDR2 (germline): SGHRS, YFSETQ. CDR3 length equals 15 residues.